The clone carrying this T cell receptor (beta chain) appeared a few times. Its antigen is unknown. Unique molecular identifiers were used in preparing the TCRbeta library. TCRdb reanalysed the PCR reads using MiXCR and keeps one entry per CDR3 protein. The data show around 800,000 distinct CDR3 sequences, less than 20% seen once. Germline-derived CDR1 and CDR2 are MGHRA and YSYEKL. V lost 3 bases, J lost 6 bases, and 15 bases lay in between. The length of the CDR3 is 15 residues. This specimen comes from a study of T-cell reconstitution after alpha-beta-depleted transplantation in children. Study-wide results and caveats: Alpha-beta T cells present about two months after transplant were reported to originate from several hundred expanded graft clones.

This receptor was obtained from a male patient aged 10 to 17 who had a stem cell transplant for acute lymphoblastic leukemia, so the T cells may come from the graft donor. V gene TRBV4-1 combines with J gene TRBJ2-4; D gene ambiguous. The source material was PBMCs, mostly from graft donor cells, sampled 360 days after TCRalphabeta/CD19-depleted stem cell transplant. The DNA of the CDR3 is TGCGCCAGCAGCCATTCCGACGACCTTAGAAACATTCAGTACTTC. It codes for CASSHSDDLRNIQYF.